This TCR beta chain was identified in a study of STAT3 mutations in large granular lymphocyte leukemia. Study-level findings and limits: Every T-cell large granular lymphocyte leukemia patient had at least one immunodominant TCR beta clonotype. Persisting codominant clonotypes may have hidden a small pathogenic clone. Treatment regimens differed across patients between samplings. Samples missed the first appearance of the clone. All newly emerging clones after therapy were STAT3 wild type.

A note on this clone: Its antigen is currently unknown.

V was trimmed by 8 bases and J by 5 bases, leaving 19 bases between them. CDR1 and CDR2 from the germline V gene are MNHNY and SVGAGI (reference sequence). The CDR3 extends over 15 amino acids. Data came from immunoSEQ multiplex PCR; TCRdb stores just in-frame clones and leaves some out. The sample lists about 4,600 clones; 45% to 50% were seen once. The receptor was derived from a man aged 60-69 years with T-cell large granular lymphocyte leukemia. Some clones in this sample may be carry-over from other donors' samples. The gene calls are TRBV6-6 and TRBJ1-5, with a possible D match to TRBD1 (5 bases). Input material: peripheral blood mononuclear cells. The CDR3 is CASVPGHTDHQPQHF. In nucleotides, the CDR3 is TGTGCCAGCGTCCCTGGACACACCGATCATCAGCCCCAGCATTTT.